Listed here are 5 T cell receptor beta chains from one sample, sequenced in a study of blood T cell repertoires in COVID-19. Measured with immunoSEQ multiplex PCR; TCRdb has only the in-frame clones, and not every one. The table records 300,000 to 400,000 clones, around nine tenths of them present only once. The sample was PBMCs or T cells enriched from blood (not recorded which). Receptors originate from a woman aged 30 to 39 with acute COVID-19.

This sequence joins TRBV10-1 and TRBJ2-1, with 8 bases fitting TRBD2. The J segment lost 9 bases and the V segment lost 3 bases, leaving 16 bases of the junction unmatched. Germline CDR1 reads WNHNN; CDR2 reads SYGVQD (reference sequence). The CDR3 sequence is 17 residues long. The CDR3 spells CASSERSSGGGGAEQFF. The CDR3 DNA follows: TGCGCCAGCAGTGAAAGGTCGTCGGGGGGGGGCGGCGCTGAGCAGTTCTTC.

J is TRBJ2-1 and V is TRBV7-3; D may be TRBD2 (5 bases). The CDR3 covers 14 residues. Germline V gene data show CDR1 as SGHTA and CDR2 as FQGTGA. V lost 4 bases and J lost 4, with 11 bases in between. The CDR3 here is CASSSTTTYNEQFF. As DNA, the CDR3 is TGTGCCAGCAGCTCAACGACTACTTACAATGAGCAGTTCTTC.

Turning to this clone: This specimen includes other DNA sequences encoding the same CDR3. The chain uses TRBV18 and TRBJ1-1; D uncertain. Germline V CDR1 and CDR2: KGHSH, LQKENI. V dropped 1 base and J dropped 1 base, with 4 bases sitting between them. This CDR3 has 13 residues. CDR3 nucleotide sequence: TGTGCCAGCTCACCACAAGCGAACACTGAAGCTTTCTTT. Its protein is CASSPQANTEAFF.

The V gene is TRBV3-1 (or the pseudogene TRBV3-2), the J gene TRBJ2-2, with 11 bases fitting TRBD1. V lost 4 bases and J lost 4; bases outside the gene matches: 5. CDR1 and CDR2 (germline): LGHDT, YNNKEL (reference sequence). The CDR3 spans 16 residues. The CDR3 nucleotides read TGTGCCAGCAGCCGAGAGGGACAGGGGGGCACCGGGGAGCTGTTTTTT. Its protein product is CASSREGQGGTGELFF.

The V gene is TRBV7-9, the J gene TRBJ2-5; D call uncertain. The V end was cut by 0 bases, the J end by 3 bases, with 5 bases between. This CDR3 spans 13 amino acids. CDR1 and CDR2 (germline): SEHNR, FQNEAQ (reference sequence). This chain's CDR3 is CASSLAVKETQYF. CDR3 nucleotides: TGTGCCAGCAGCTTAGCCGTTAAAGAGACCCAGTACTTC.